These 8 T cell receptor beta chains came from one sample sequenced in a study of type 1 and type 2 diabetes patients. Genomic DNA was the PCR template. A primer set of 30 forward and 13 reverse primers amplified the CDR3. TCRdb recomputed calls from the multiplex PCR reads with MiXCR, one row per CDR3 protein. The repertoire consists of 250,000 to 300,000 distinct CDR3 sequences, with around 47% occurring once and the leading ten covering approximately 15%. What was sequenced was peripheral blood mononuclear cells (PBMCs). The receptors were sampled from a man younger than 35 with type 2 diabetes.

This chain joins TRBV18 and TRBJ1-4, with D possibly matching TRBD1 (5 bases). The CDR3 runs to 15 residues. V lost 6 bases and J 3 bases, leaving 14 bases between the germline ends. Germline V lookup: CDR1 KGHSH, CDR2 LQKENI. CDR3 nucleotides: TGTGCCAGCTCTCCCCTACAGGAACCTAATGAAAAACTGTTTTTT. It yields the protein CASSPLQEPNEKLFF.

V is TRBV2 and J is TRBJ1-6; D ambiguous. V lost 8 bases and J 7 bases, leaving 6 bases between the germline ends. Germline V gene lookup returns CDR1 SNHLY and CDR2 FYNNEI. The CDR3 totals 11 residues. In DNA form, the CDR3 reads TGTGCCAGCGGTACCAATTCACCCCTCCACTTT. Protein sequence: CASGTNSPLHF.

CDR3 in DNA: TGCGCCAGCAGCCCCTACCTAGCGGAGACCCCCGGGGTGGGGGAGCTGTTTTTT. Translation gives CASSPYLAETPGVGELFF. This rearrangement joins TRBV4-3 to TRBJ2-2, with 7 positions matching TRBD2. The germline V gene has CDR1 LGHNA and CDR2 YSLEER. The J segment lost 8 bases and the V segment lost 4 bases, leaving 19 bases of the junction unmatched. The CDR3 is 18 amino acids.

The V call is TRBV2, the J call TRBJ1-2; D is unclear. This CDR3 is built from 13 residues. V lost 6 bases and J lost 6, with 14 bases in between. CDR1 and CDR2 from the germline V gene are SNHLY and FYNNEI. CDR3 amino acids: CASSFLDSDGYTF. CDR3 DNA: TGTGCCAGCAGCTTCCTCGACTCTGATGGCTACACCTTC.

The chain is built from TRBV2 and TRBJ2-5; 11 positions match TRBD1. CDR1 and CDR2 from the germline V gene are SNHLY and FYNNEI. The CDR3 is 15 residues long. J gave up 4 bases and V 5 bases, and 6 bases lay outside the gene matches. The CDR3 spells CASSSSDRGRETQYF. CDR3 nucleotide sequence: TGTGCCAGCAGTTCCTCGGACAGGGGGCGAGAGACCCAGTACTTC.

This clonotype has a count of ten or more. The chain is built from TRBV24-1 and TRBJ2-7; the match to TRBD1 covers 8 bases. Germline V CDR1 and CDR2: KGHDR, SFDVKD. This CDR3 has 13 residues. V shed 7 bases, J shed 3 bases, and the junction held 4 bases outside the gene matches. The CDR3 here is CATSPGQGYEQYF. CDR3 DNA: TGTGCCACCAGCCCCGGACAGGGCTACGAGCAGTACTTC.

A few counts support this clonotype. The CDR3 DNA sequence: TGTGCCATCAGACAGACAGGCTCCCAATTACATGGCTACACCTTC. It specifies CAIRQTGSQLHGYTF. The chain couples TRBV10-3 to TRBJ1-2; D is possibly TRBD1 (6 bases). Per the germline V gene, CDR1 is ENHRY and CDR2 is SYGVKD. Trimming removed 6 bases from V and 6 bases from J, with 20 bases in between. The CDR3 totals 15 residues.

CDR3 in amino acids: CASSMGGSIYNEQFF. The DNA of the CDR3 is TGTGCCAGTAGTATGGGCGGGAGTATCTACAATGAGCAGTTCTTC. The gene calls are TRBV7-3 and TRBJ2-7; the match to TRBD2 covers 7 bases. The DNA end is a closer match to TRBJ2-1, so the J assignment may be wrong. CDR1 is SGHTA and CDR2 is FQGTGA in the germline V gene. The CDR3 length is 15 residues.